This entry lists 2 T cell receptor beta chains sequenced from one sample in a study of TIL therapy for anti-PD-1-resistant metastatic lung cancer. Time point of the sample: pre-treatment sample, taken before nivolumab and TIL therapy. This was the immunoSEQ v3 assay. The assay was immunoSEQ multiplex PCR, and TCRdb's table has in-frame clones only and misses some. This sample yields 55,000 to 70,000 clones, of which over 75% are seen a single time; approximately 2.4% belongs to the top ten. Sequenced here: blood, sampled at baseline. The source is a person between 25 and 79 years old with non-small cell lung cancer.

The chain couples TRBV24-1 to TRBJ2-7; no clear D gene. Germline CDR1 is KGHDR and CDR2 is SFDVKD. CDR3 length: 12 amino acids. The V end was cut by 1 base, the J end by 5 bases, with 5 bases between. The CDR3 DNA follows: TGTGCCACCAGTGATTTCCGGAACGAGCAGTACTTC. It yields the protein CATSDFRNEQYF.

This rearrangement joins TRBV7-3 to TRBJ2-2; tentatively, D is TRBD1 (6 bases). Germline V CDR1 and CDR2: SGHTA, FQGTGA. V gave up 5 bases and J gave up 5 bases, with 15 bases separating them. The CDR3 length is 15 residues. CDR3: CASSPATGLTGELFF. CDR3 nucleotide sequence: TGTGCCAGCAGCCCAGCGACAGGATTAACCGGGGAGCTGTTTTTT.